Below are 5 T cell receptor beta chains sequenced from a single sample in a study of cytomegalovirus exposure and HLA in healthy donors. The PCR made use of 60 Vbeta and 13 Jbeta primers. Sequenced by immunoSEQ multiplex PCR; TCRdb stores in-frame clones only, minus some. Of roughly 80,000 clones in the sample, roughly 60% were seen once. Sequenced: PBMCs. Receptor source: a man aged 25-45 years in good health and CMV-seropositive.

The chain carries TRBV28 and TRBJ2-1; D remains ambiguous. CDR3 length equals 18 residues. Trimming took 2 bases from V and 3 from J, leaving 20 bases between them. Germline-derived CDR1 and CDR2 are MDHEN and SYDVKM. This CDR3 is CASSLNPLRSSDYNEQFF. DNA of the CDR3: TGTGCCAGCAGTTTAAACCCCCTCCGTAGTTCCGACTACAATGAGCAGTTCTTC.

The chain recombines TRBV7-9 with TRBJ2-7; D perhaps matches TRBD2 (5 bases). This CDR3 is built from 11 residues. Germline V gene lookup returns CDR1 SEHNR and CDR2 FQNEAQ (reference sequence). V lost 5 bases and J 6 bases, leaving 8 bases between the germline ends. Written as DNA, the CDR3 is TGTGCCAGCAGCGAAGGAGGCGAGCAGTACTTC. This translates into CASSEGGEQYF. The variable domain in full, with the rest retrieved from reference TRBV7-9 and TRBJ2-7, is DTGVSQNPRHKITKRGQNVTFRCDPISEHNRLYWYRQTLGQGPEFLTYFQNEAQLEKSRLLSDRFSAERPKGSFSTLEIQRTEQGDSAMYLCASSEGGEQYFGPGTRLTVT.

This clone was recorded a few times. J is TRBJ2-6 and V is TRBV27, with TRBD1 matching 8 bases. The length of the CDR3 is 18 residues. Germline-derived CDR1 and CDR2 are MNHEY and SMNVEV (reference sequence). The V segment lost 6 bases and the J segment 1 base; nucleotides outside the gene matches: 11. This CDR3 is CASRSGGQVSSGANVLTF. Here the CDR3 DNA reads TGTGCCAGCAGATCAGGGGGCCAGGTTTCGTCTGGGGCCAACGTCCTGACTTTC.

The chain carries TRBV27 and TRBJ2-3, with 11 nucleotides matching TRBD2. This CDR3 has 19 residues. The V and J ends lost 6 bases and 3 bases, in that order; junction bases with no gene match: 17. CDR1 and CDR2 (germline): MNHEY, SMNVEV (reference sequence). CDR3 amino acids: CASSQGVLAGDYKTDTQYF. CDR3 nucleotide sequence: TGTGCCAGCAGCCAAGGGGTACTAGCGGGAGATTATAAGACAGATACGCAGTATTTT.

This chain connects TRBV6-1 to TRBJ1-3; perhaps TRBD1 as D (6 bases). The V end lost 3 bases, the J end lost 0 bases, and 9 bases lay between the germline ends. This CDR3 is 15 amino acids long. Germline V lookup: CDR1 MNHNS, CDR2 SASEGT. Written as DNA, the CDR3 is TGTGCCAGCAGTGAGGACAGCCTCTCTGGAAACACCATATATTTT. It translates to CASSEDSLSGNTIYF.